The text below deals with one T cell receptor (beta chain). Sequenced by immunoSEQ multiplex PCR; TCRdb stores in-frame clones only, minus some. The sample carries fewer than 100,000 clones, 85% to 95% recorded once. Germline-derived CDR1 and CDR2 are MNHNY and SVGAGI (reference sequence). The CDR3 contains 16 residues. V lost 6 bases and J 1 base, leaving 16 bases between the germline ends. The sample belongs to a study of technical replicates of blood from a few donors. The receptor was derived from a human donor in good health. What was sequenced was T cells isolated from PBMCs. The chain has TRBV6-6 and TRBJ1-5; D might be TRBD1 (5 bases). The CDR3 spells CASSPPLGESNQPQHF. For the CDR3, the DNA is TGTGCCAGCAGCCCTCCCCTAGGGGAAAGCAATCAGCCCCAGCATTTT.